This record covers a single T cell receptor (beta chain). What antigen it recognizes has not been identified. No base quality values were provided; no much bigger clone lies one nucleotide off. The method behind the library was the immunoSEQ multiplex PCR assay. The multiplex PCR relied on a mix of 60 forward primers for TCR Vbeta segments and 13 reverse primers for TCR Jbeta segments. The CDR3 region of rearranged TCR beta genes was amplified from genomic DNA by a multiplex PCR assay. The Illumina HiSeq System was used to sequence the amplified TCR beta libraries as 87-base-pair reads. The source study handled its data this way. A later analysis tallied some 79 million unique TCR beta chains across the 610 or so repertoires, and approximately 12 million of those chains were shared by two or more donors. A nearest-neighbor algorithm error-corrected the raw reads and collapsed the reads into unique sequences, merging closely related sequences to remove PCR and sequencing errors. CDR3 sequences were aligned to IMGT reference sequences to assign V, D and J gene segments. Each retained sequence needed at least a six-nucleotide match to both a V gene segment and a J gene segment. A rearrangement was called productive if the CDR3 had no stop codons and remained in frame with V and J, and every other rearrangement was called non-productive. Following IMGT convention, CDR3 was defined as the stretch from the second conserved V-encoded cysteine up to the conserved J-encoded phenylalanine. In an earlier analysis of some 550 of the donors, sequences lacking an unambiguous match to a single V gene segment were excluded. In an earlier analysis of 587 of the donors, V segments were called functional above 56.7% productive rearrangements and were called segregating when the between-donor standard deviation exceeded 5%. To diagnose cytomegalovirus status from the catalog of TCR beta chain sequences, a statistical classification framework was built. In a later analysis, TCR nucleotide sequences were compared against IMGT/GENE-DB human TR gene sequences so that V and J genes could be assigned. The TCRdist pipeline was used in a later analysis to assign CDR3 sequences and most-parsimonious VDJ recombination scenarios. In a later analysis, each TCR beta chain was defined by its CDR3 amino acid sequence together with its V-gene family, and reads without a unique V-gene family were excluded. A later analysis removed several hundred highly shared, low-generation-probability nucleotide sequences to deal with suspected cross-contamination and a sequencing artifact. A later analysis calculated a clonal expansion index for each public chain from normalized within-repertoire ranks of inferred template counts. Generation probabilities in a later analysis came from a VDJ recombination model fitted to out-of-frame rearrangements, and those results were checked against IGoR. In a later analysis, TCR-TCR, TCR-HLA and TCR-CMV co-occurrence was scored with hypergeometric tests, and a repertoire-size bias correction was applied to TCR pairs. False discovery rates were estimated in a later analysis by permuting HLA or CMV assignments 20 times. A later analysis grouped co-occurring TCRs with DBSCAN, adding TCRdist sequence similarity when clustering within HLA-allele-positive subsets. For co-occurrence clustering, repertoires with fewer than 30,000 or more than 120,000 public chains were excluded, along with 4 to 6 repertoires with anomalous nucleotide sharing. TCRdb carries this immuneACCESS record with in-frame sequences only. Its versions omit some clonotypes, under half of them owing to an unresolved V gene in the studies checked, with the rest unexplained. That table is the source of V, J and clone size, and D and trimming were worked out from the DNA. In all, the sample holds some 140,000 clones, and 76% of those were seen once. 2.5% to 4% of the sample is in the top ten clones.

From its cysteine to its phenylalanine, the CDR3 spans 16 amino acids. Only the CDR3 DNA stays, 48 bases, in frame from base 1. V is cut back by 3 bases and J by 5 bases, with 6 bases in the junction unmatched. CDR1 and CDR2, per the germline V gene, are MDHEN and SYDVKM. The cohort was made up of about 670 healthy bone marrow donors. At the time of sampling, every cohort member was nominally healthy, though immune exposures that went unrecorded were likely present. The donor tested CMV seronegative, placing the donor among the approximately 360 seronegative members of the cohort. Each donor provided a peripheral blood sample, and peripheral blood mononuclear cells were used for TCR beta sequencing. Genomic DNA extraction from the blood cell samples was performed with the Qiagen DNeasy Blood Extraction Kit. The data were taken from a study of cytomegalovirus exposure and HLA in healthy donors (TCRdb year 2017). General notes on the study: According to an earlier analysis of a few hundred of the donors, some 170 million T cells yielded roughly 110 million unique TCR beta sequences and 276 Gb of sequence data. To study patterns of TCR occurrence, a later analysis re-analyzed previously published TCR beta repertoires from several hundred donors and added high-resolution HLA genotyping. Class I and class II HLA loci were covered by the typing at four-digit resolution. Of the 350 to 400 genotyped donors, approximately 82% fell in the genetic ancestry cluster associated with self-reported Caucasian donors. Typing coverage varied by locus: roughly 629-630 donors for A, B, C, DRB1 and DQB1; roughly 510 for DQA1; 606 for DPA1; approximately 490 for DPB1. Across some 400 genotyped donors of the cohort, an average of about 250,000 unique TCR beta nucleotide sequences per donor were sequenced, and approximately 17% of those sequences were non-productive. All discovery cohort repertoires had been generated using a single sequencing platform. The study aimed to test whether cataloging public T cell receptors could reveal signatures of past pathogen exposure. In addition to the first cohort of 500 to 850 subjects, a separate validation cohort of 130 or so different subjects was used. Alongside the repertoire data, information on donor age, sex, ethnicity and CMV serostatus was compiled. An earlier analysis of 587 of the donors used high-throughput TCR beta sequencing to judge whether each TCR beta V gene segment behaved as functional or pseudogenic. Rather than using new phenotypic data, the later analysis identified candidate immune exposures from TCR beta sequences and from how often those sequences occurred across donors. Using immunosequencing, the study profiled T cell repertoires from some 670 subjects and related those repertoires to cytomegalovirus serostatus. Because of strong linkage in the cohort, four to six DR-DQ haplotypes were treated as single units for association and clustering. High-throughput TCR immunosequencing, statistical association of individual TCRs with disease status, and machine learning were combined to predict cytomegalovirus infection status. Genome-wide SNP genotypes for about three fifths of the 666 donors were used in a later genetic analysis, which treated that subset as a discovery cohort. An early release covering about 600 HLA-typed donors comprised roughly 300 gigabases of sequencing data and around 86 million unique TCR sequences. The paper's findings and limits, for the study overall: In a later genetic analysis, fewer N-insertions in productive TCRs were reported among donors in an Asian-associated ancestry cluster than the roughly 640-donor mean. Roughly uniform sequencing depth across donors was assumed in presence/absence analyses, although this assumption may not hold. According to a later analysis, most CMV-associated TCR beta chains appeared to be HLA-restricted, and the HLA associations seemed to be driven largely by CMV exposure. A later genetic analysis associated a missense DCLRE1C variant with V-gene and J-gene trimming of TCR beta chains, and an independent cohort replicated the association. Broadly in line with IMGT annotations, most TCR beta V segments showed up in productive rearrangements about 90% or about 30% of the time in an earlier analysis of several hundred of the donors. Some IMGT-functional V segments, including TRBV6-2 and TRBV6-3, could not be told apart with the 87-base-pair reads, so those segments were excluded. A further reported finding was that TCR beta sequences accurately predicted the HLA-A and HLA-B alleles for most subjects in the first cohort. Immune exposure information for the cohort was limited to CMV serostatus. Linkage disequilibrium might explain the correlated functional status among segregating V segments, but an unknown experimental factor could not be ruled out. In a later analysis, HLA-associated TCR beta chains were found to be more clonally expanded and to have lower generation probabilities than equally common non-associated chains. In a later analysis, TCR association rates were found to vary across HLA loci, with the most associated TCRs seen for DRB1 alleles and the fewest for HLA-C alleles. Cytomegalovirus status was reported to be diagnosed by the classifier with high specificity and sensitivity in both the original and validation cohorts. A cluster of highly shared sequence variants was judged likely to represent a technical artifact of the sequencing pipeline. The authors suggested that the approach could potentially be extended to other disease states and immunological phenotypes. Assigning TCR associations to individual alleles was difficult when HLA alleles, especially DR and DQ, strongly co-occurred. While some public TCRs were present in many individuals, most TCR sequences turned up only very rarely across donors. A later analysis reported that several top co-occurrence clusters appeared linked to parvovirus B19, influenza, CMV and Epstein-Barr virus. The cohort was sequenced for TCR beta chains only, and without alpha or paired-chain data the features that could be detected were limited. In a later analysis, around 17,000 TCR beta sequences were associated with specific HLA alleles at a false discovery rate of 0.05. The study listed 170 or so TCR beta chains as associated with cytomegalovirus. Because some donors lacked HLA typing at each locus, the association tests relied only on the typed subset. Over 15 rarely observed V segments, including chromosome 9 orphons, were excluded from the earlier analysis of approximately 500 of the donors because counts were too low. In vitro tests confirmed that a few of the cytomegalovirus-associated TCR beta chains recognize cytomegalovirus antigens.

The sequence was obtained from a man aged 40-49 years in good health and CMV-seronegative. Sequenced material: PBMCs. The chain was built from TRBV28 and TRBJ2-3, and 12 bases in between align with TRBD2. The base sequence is TGTGCCAGCAGTTTGCCGGGACTAGCGGGCCAAGATACGCAGTATTTT. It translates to CASSLPGLAGQDTQYF. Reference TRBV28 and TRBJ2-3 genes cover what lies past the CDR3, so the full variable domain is DVKVTQSSRYLVKRTGEKVFLECVQDMDHENMFWYRQDPGLGLRLIYFSYDVKMKEKGDIPEGYSVSREKKERFSLILESASTNQTSMYLCASSLPGLAGQDTQYFGPGTRLTVL.